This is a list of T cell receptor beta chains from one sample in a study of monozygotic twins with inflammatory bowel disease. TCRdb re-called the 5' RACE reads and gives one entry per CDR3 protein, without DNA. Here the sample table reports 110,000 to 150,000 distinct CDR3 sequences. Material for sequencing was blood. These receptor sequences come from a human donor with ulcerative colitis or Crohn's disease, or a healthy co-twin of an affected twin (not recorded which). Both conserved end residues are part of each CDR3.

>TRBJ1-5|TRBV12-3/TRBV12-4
CASSRQGLYQPQHF
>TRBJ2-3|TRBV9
CASSVESGVGTDTQYF
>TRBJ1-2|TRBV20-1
CSARVTVYGYTF
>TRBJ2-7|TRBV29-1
CSVARSGQGYEQYF
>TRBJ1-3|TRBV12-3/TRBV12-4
CASRSTGAGNTIYF
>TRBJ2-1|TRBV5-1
CASSLAPAGGPYNEQFF
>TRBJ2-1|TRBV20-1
CSAPRGRVGLAGNEQFF
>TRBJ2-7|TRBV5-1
CASSFLAGVDNEQYF
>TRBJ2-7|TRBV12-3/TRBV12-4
CASSSGDPWGEQYF
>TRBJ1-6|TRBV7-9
CASSPGESSNSPLHF
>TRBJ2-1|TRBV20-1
CSARLSGRRYNEQFF
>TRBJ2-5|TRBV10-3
CATLSSSGAQYF
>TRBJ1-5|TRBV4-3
CASSQRVYQPQHF
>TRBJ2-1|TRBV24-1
CATSDLKGLSNEQFF
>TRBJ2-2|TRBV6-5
CASSWGLAGGFGELFF
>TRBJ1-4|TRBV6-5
CASSYSELFNEKLFF
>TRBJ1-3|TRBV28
CASSFRGNTIYF
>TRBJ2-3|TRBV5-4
CASSPTGLDTDTQYF
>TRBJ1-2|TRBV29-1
CSAYGGPEGYGYTF
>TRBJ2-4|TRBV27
CASSLAFGAKNIQYF
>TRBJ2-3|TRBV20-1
CSAFPGLAGGGTDTQYF
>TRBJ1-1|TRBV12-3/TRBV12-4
CASTPRTGTVMNTEAFF
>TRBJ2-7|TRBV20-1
CSALLALTYEQYF
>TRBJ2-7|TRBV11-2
CASSLVRLAGGLLTSNYEQYF
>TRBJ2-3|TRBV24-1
CATSMPGPGVDTQYF
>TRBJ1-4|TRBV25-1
CASSESRGRTNEKLFF
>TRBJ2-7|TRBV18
CASSKTGIHYEQYF
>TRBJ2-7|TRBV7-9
CASSLALLAGVHEQYF
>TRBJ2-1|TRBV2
CASSESRLAGGVNEQFF
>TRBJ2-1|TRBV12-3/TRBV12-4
CATLERGNEQFF
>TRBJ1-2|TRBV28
CASTLEARSYGYTF
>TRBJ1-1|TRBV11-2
CASSLVRGTEAFF
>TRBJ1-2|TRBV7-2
CASSLGGTGSYYGYTF
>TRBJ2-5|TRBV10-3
CAISESSRGQETQYF
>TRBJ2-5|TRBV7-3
CASSFRDQETQYF
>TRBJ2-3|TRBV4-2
CASPRLRTDTQYF
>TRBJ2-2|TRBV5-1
CASGWTGTNTGELFF
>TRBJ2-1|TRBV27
CASSFRGGSYNEQFF
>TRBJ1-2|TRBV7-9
CASSQGANYGYTF
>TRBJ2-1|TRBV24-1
CATSDKGLGQDREQFF